The 18 T cell receptor beta chains presented below share a single source sample, sequenced in a study of blood T cell repertoires in COVID-19. This table comes from immunoSEQ multiplex PCR, and its TCRdb copy is limited to in-frame clones, with some not included. The table lists roughly 150,000 clones, 60% to 85% of them singletons. Specimen: peripheral blood. Every receptor here comes from a man between 60 and 75 years old with acute or convalescent COVID-19.

This chain connects TRBV10-3 to TRBJ2-1, with 8 bases matching TRBD1. Germline loops: CDR1 ENHRY, CDR2 SYGVKD. The CDR3 is made up of 13 amino acids. J was trimmed by 7 bases and V by 8 bases; bases with no gene match: 7. Here the CDR3 DNA reads TGTGCCATCTCCGGACAGGGAACTAATGAGCAGTTCTTC. Protein product: CAISGQGTNEQFF.

The V gene is TRBV27, the J gene TRBJ2-2; D is possibly TRBD1 (6 bases). V was clipped by 6 bases and J by 0 bases, with 17 bases between them. The CDR3 covers 17 residues. The germline CDR1 and CDR2 sequences are MNHEY and SMNVEV (reference sequence). The DNA for the CDR3 is TGTGCCAGCAGCACCTACGGGCAGGGGTCGAACACCGGGGAGCTGTTTTTT. Protein sequence: CASSTYGQGSNTGELFF.

This chain uses TRBV19 with TRBJ2-7, with D possibly TRBD1 on 6 matching bases. The germline V gene encodes CDR1 LNHDA and CDR2 SQIVND (reference sequence). Trimming pared 5 bases from V and 1 base from J, leaving 15 bases between. The CDR3 is 15 residues long. The CDR3 reads CASSANDRGSYEQYF. CDR3 DNA: TGTGCCAGTAGTGCTAACGATAGGGGGTCCTACGAGCAGTACTTC.

Only a few counts were recorded for this clone. This chain connects TRBV9 to TRBJ1-1; 7 positions match TRBD1. V dropped 1 base and J dropped 0; count of bases not matched to a gene: 3. Germline CDR1 SGDLS, CDR2 YYNGEE. The CDR3 spans 15 residues. The CDR3 region is CASSVSDRVNTEAFF. The CDR3 coding sequence is TGTGCCAGCAGCGTAAGTGACAGGGTGAACACTGAAGCTTTCTTT.

This clone has only one observation. The V gene is TRBV19, the J gene TRBJ2-7; TRBD2 matches at 7 bases. J gave up 3 bases and V 5 bases, and 1 base lay outside the gene matches. Germline assignment: CDR1 LNHDA and CDR2 SQIVND (reference sequence). The CDR3 is 12 amino acids. The CDR3 DNA follows: TGTGCCAGTAGTCCGGGGGGCTACGAGCAGTACTTC. This sequence encodes CASSPGGYEQYF.

The table lists this clone with a few counts. The V and J genes are TRBV5-1 and TRBJ2-2; 8 positions agree with TRBD2. Germline loops: CDR1 SGHRS, CDR2 YFSETQ. The V and J ends lost 4 bases and 2 bases, in that order; junction bases with no gene match: 4. CDR3 length equals 15 residues. As DNA, the CDR3 is TGCGCCAGCAGCCAAGCGGGGGCTAACACCGGGGAGCTGTTTTTT. This gives the protein CASSQAGANTGELFF.

The chain carries TRBV30 and TRBJ1-2; possibly TRBD1 for D (6 bases). CDR1 is GTSNPN and CDR2 is SVGIG in the germline V gene (reference sequence). The CDR3 is made up of 15 amino acids. The V gene lost 2 bases and the J gene lost 6 bases, with 19 bases spanning the gap. The CDR3 bases are TGTGCCTGGAGTAGGGGGGGCATATCGGAAAATGGCTACACCTTC. Its translation is CAWSRGGISENGYTF.

The rearrangement links TRBV19 to TRBJ2-3; 8 nucleotides align to TRBD1. The CDR3 covers 15 residues. Germline trimming cut 5 bases from V and 0 bases from J; bases unmatched to any gene: 4. The germline V gene encodes CDR1 LNHDA and CDR2 SQIVND (reference sequence). The CDR3 DNA is TGTGCCAGTAGTCCCCGGACAGGGAGCACAGATACGCAGTATTTT. As protein: CASSPRTGSTDTQYF.

V usage is TRBV12-3 or TRBV12-4 and J usage is TRBJ1-2, with a possible D match to TRBD1 (6 bases). Trimming shortened V by 6 bases and J by 8 bases, and 13 bases separated the two germline ends. The CDR3 is 12 residues long. The CDR3 sequence: CASSRDIGGYTF. The DNA for the CDR3 is TGTGCCAGCAGCCGGGACATAGGGGGCTACACCTTC.

This chain connects TRBV18 to TRBJ1-4; TRBD1 agrees at 10 bases. J gave up 0 bases and V 6 bases, and 1 base lay outside the gene matches. This CDR3 contains 15 residues. Germline V gives CDR1 KGHSH, CDR2 LQKENI. The DNA of the CDR3 is TGTGCCAGCTCCGACAGGGGGCCAACTAATGAAAAACTGTTTTTT. It specifies CASSDRGPTNEKLFF.

The chain has TRBV7-3 and TRBJ1-6, with a weak D call TRBD1 (5 bases). V was trimmed by 1 base and J by 6 bases, leaving 13 bases between them. Germline lookup yields CDR1 SGHTA and CDR2 FQGTGA. This CDR3 is built from 16 residues. The CDR3 DNA reads TGTGCCAGCAGCTTAAGGGGGGGGTCTTCTAATTCACCCCTCCACTTT. It specifies CASSLRGGSSNSPLHF. The full variable domain, rest sourced from reference TRBV7-3 and TRBJ1-6, is GAGVSQTPSNKVTEKGKYVELRCDPISGHTALYWYRQSLGQGPEFLIYFQGTGAADDSGLPNDRFFAVRPEGSVSTLKIQRTERGDSAVYLCASSLRGGSSNSPLHFGNGTRLTVT.

The J gene is TRBJ1-1, the V gene TRBV6-2 or TRBV6-3; 7 nucleotides align to TRBD1. CDR3 size: 14 residues. The V and J ends lost 2 bases and 1 base, in that order; junction bases with no gene match: 1. In germline, CDR1 is MNHEY, CDR2 SVGEGT. The CDR3 DNA sequence: TGTGCCAGCAGTTACCGGACAGGGAACACTGAAGCTTTCTTT. It encodes CASSYRTGNTEAFF.

In this sample, this clone turned up once. The chain recombines TRBV18 with TRBJ2-1; D gene ambiguous. Per the germline V gene, CDR1 is KGHSH and CDR2 is LQKENI. The V end was cut by 4 bases, the J end by 7 bases, with 5 bases between. The CDR3 length is 11 residues. CDR3 nucleotides: TGTGCCAGCTCACTCCAAAATGAGCAGTTCTTC. This codes for CASSLQNEQFF.

The chain combines TRBV5-1 with TRBJ1-2; possibly TRBD1 for D (6 bases). This CDR3 is 15 amino acids long. Germline assignment: CDR1 SGHRS and CDR2 YFSETQ. Trimming shortened V by 2 bases and J by 4 bases, and 15 bases separated the two germline ends. The CDR3 is CASSFLDSLAYGYTF. The CDR3 region has the DNA TGCGCCAGCAGCTTTCTGGACAGCCTCGCCTATGGCTACACCTTC.

This chain connects TRBV4-3 to TRBJ2-6, with D perhaps TRBD2 (5 bases). Per the germline V gene, CDR1 is LGHNA and CDR2 is YSLEER. This CDR3 comprises 16 residues. V shed 0 bases and J shed 3 bases, with 9 bases lying between them. The CDR3 DNA reads TGCGCCAGCAGCCAAGATAGCGTAGATGGGGCCAACGTCCTGACTTTC. This gives the protein CASSQDSVDGANVLTF.

This clone was picked up one time. The chain links TRBV9 to TRBJ1-4, with no clear D. This CDR3 contains 14 residues. Deletions cut 0 bases from V and 5 bases from J, with 8 bases between. The germline gives CDR1 SGDLS, CDR2 YYNGEE. The CDR3: CASSVANGNEKLFF. CDR3 bases: TGTGCCAGCAGCGTAGCGAACGGGAATGAAAAACTGTTTTTT.

The J gene is TRBJ1-2, the V gene TRBV6-5; TRBD1 is a possible D gene (6 bases). The length of the CDR3 is 13 residues. The V and J ends lost 6 bases and 3 bases respectively, with 11 bases between them. Germline CDR1 reads MNHEY; CDR2 reads SVGAGI. Here the CDR3 DNA reads TGTGCCAGCAGCCCCGGGACATACTATGGCTACACCTTC. Protein: CASSPGTYYGYTF.

The CDR3: CASSLGGRYEQYF. DNA of the CDR3: TGTGCCAGCAGTTTAGGGGGGCGATACGAGCAGTACTTC. J is TRBJ2-7 and V is TRBV12-3 or TRBV12-4; the D gene is possibly TRBD1 (6 bases). V shed 1 base and J shed 4 bases, with 8 bases lying between them. This CDR3 is built from 13 residues.